The subject of this entry is one TCR beta chain. The clone's antigen remains unknown. Base qualities are not provided; no much larger clone lies one nucleotide away. The entry originates in a study of shared clonotypes between healthy human individuals (dated by TCRdb to about 2020). For the study in its entirety: The cohort comprised two women and a few men aged 18 to 49 years. Different laboratories and diverse techniques were used to prepare libraries and sequence TCR repertoires, to increase sequencing depth and limit assay-specific biases. Per donor, leukapheresis produced somewhere between about 0.9 and 10 billion PBMCs. To estimate repertoire size and how much clonotypes are shared between individuals, the study performed deep sequencing of blood TCR repertoires from roughly five healthy adults. For each donor, CD4 naive and CD4 memory were each given three plates, CD8 naive was given two plates, and CD8 memory was given one plate.

Using the deep immunoSEQ assay, TCR CDR3 regions were amplified from genomic DNA by multiplex PCR. Genomic DNA extracted from each cell subset was distributed evenly over all wells of several immunoSEQ 96-well plates, and each plate served as one replicate. For sorted subsets, about 210 ng of genomic DNA, equivalent to some 33,000 T cell genomes, went into each replicate PCR. Purified libraries were quantified with a Qubit 3.0 fluorometer, sized on a Bioanalyzer 2100, and re-quantified with the KAPA Library Quantification kit. Every immunoSEQ 96-well plate was sequenced on a dedicated single-read 150-cycle Illumina NextSeq 550 flow cell. The paper's data handling went like this. Because the immunoSEQ output held only junctional sequences and lacked quality scores, the filtering could not match the filtering applied to full-length reads. To assign V/J genes and CDR3, sequences were annotated using PyIR, a Python wrapper for IgBLAST v1.9, with IMGT germline references. Reads were filtered out if the reads had weak V/J assignments (E-value above 1e-6), no CDR3, stop codons, out-of-frame junctions, or ambiguous translated residues. A V3J clonotype was defined by an identical inferred V gene, J gene, and CDR3 amino acid sequence. Percentage overlap between repertoires was computed as shared unique clonotypes divided by the size of the smaller repertoire. RTK rarefaction, the Chao1 estimator, and Recon v2.1 estimates of unobserved clonotypes were used to assess repertoire richness. Generation probabilities for all TCRbeta clonotypes obtained by the gDNA method from several donors were computed using OLGA. The immuneACCESS repertoire file appears here via TCRdb, limited to in-frame rearrangements. These files lack a portion of the clones; in checked studies, under half of the deficit traces to unresolved V genes, and the cause of the others is not known. D and trimming come from the DNA, and the V and J calls and clone size come from that table. The sample records over a million clones, around 98.5% of which are singletons. The leading ten clones occupy roughly 0.36% of the sample.

What the work shows at the level of the full study, not this receptor alone: Across a few donors, about 4.5% of naive CD4, roughly 3.4% of naive CD8, around 2.1% of memory CD4, and approximately 0.4% of memory CD8 clonotypes were shared. Naive subsets generally had larger estimated clonotype richness than memory subsets. Incomplete sequencing was indicated by rarefaction of sorted-subset datasets, despite the large sequencing depth. The genetic and exposure-history diversity represented was limited by the small number of donors. Sampling was restricted to blood, and TCR repertoires in tissues likely differ from the TCR repertoires found in blood. Compared with non-shared clonotypes, clonotypes shared by all four sorted-subset donors had higher generation probabilities. Pairwise subsampling indicated that sequencing depth was expected to affect the degree of clonotype sharing among donors.

The CDR3 runs 12 residues from the cysteine to the phenylalanine. Solely the CDR3 DNA is kept, with 36 bases framed from the first base. As encoded in the germline V gene, CDR1 is SQVTM while CDR2 is ANQGSEA. V is cut back by 8 bases and J by 8 bases, with 7 bases in the junction unmatched. Healthy HIV-negative adults with no recently reported acute infections or vaccinations were included as donors. All donors were Caucasian adults living in Nashville, Tennessee, USA. CD4+ T cells were enriched through magnetic negative selection, after which naive cells were positively selected on CD45RA and the remaining negative fraction served as the memory subset. Blood was collected by leukapheresis, and PBMCs were isolated by Ficoll-Histopaque density gradient centrifugation and then cryopreserved in liquid nitrogen vapor phase. Analytical flow cytometry was used to check the purity and quantity of each magnetically sorted T cell population. Each sorted fraction had its genomic DNA isolated and then quantified by UV absorbance on a Nanodrop 2000c.

The TCR comes from a young man in good health. The specimen sequenced was naive CD4+ T cells sorted from blood. The cell subset or site label corresponds to: CD45RA+ positively selected. Recombination joined TRBV29-1 with TRBJ2-1; 9 bases in between match TRBD1. The CDR3 sequence is CSTMDRGDEQFF. At the DNA level, the sequence is TGCAGCACTATGGACAGGGGAGATGAGCAGTTCTTC.